This T cell receptor (beta chain) was obtained from a study of T-cell memory formation after mild COVID-19. Study-wide points: Still unconfirmed is whether the second-wave clones peaking on day 37 recognized SARS-CoV-2. Memory sampled before infection contained some responding clones, suggesting cross-reactive memory joined. While clones contracting from day 15 to 85 were balanced between CD4 and CD8, later expanders leaned CD4+.

The CDR3 consists of 15 residues. Germline V lookup: CDR1 SGHNT, CDR2 YYREEE (reference sequence). V lost 0 bases and J lost 3, with 10 bases in between. Comment on this clonotype: The antigen is unknown.

Amplification by 5'RACE using constant-segment primers produced TCR alpha and TCR beta cDNA libraries that carried sample barcodes and UMIs. TCRdb fed the 5' RACE reads into MiXCR, producing one record per CDR3 protein. The repertoire holds 560,000 or so distinct CDR3 sequences, with 15% to 20% as singletons. The source of this sequence is an adult woman who had mild COVID-19 (a few samples of this study predate the infection). Cell type and time point are not known. The chain joins TRBV5-4 to TRBJ2-1, with D tentatively TRBD2 (6 bases). The specimen sequenced was PBMCs or a T cell subset sorted from them (not recorded which). The CDR3 DNA follows: TGTGCCAGCAGCTTGGCCGCTAGCGACTACAATGAGCAGTTCTTC. This sequence encodes CASSLAASDYNEQFF.